This T cell receptor beta chain is drawn from a study of cytomegalovirus exposure and HLA in healthy donors. This cohort consisted of healthy bone marrow donors. With regard to this clone: Its specificity is not known.

Germline assignment: CDR1 SNHLY and CDR2 FYNNEI. The V and J ends lost 4 bases and 2 bases, in that order; junction bases with no gene match: 7. There are 15 residues in the CDR3. Study-wide findings and caveats: In a later analysis, specific HLA alleles were associated with more than 15,000 TCR beta sequences at a 0.05 false discovery rate. An ancestry cluster, one associated with Asian ancestry, reportedly showed fewer N-insertions than the approximately 700-donor mean in a later analysis. Immune exposure was documented only through CMV serostatus.

Researchers ran the PCR with 60 Vbeta and 13 Jbeta primers. TCRdb's copy holds only in-frame clones and misses some; the assay was immunoSEQ multiplex PCR. The data show 110,000 to 150,000 clones, with roughly 80% seen just once and nearly 3.5% held by the top ten. The sequenced sample was PBMCs. This sequence was found in a male donor in good health and CMV-seronegative. The V gene is TRBV2, the J gene TRBJ2-5, with 7 bases lining up with TRBD1. The CDR3 sequence is CASSALTGKQETQYF. The CDR3 DNA reads TGTGCCAGCAGTGCCCTGACAGGGAAACAAGAGACCCAGTACTTC.